The T cell receptor beta chain described here comes from a study of blood T cell repertoires in COVID-19. Whole-study context: T cells, B-cell-depleted T cells, or PBMCs supplied cDNA or gDNA.

CDR3 length equals 15 residues. V lost 2 bases to trimming and J lost 5 bases, with 15 bases between them. Germline V gene data show CDR1 as PRHDT and CDR2 as FYEKMQ (reference sequence). As processed by the authors: Amplification of reference gene primers was used by the study to estimate nucleated cell counts. Sequenced by immunoSEQ multiplex PCR; TCRdb stores in-frame clones only, minus some. V and J calls and clone size follow that table, whereas D and trimming were derived from the DNA. The table has about 110,000 clones, more than 70% seen once. The specimen sequenced was peripheral blood. The source of this sequence is a man aged 40-49 years with active or convalescent COVID-19. The chain recombines TRBV13 with TRBJ2-5, with D perhaps matching TRBD1 (6 bases). The CDR3: CASSLQGWGLETQYF. In nucleotides, the CDR3 is TGTGCCAGCAGCTTACAGGGGTGGGGGTTGGAGACCCAGTACTTC.